Below, 3 T cell receptor beta chains from the same sample are listed, as sequenced in a study of technical replicates of blood from a handful of donors. Produced via immunoSEQ multiplex PCR; TCRdb's table is partial and in-frame only. The sample has tens of thousands of clones, approximately 96% seen once. Sequencing used T cells isolated from PBMCs. The receptors were sampled from a human donor in good health.

V usage is TRBV14 and J usage is TRBJ2-7, with TRBD1 as a possible D gene (6 bases). The CDR3 has 14 residues. Deletions cut 1 base from V and 5 bases from J, with 12 bases between. CDR1 is SGHDN and CDR2 is FVKESK in the germline V gene. The CDR3, as DNA: TGTGCCAGCAGCCAAGCACAGGGTAAGAACGAGCAGTACTTC. Translated, it gives CASSQAQGKNEQYF.

The chain uses TRBV27 and TRBJ2-7; 12 nucleotides align to TRBD2. Trimming at V came to 6 bases and at J to 3 bases, leaving 6 bases not matched to a gene. The CDR3 contains 15 residues. Germline values: CDR1 MNHEY, CDR2 SMNVEV (reference sequence). The CDR3 sequence: CASRILAGGNYEQYF. The CDR3 region has the DNA TGTGCCAGCAGAATACTAGCGGGAGGTAACTACGAGCAGTACTTC.

The V and J genes are TRBV11-3 and TRBJ1-4, with D tentatively TRBD1 (5 bases). V was trimmed by 5 bases and J by 4 bases, leaving 11 bases between them. The CDR3 sequence is 14 residues long. CDR1 SGHNT and CDR2 YENEEA come from the germline V gene. The CDR3 sequence is CASSEKGINEKLFF. CDR3 in DNA: TGTGCCAGCAGCGAAAAGGGGATTAATGAAAAACTGTTTTTT.